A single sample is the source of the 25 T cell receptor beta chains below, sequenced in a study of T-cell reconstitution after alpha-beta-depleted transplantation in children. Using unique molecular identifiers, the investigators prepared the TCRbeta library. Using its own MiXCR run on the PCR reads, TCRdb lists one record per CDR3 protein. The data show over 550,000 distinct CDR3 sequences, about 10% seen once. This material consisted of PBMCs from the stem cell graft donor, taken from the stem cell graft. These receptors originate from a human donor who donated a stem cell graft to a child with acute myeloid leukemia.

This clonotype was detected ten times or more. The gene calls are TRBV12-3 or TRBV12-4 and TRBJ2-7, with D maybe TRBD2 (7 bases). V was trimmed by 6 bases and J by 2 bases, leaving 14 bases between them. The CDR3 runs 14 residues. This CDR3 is CASRKGGPAYEQYF. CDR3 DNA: TGTGCCAGCAGGAAGGGGGGGCCGGCCTACGAGCAGTACTTC.

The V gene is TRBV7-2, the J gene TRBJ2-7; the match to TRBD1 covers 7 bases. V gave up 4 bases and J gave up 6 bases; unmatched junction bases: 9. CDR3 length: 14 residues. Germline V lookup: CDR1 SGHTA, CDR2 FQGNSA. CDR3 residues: CASSYLTGQLEQYF. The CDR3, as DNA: TGTGCCAGCAGCTACCTGACAGGGCAACTCGAGCAGTACTTC.

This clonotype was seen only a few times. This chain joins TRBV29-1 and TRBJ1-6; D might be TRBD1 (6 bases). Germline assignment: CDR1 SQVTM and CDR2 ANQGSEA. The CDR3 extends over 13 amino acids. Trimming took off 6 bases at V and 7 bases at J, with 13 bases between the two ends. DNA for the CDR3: TGCAGCGTGGGGGACACCCGAAATTCACCCCTCCACTTT. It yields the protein CSVGDTRNSPLHF.

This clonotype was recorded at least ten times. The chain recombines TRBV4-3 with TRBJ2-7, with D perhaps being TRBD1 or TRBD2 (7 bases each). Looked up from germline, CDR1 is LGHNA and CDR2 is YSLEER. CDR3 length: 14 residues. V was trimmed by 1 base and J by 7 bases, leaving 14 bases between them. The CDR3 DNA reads TGCGCCAGCAGCCAAGTCTCAGGGGGAGGGGAGCAGTACTTC. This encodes CASSQVSGGGEQYF.

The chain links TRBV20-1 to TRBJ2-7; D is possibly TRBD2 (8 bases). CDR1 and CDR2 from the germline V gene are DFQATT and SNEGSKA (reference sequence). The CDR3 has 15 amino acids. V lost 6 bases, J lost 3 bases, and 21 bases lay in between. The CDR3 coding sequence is TGCAGTGCCAGGGGGTTGTCTAGCGGGTACTACGAGCAGTACTTC. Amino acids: CSARGLSSGYYEQYF.

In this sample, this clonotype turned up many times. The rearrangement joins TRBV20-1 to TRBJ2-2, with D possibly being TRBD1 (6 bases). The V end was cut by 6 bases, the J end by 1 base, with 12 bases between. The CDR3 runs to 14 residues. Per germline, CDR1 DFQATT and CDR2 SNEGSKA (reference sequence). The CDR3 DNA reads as TGCAGTGCCTACAGGGATCGGAACACCGGGGAGCTGTTTTTT. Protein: CSAYRDRNTGELFF.

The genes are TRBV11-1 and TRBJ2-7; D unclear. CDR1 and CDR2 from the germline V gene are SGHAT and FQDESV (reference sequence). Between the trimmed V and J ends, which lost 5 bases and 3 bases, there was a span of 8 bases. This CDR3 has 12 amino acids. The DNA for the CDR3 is TGTGCCAGCAGCCATTCCTACTACGAGCAGTACTTC. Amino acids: CASSHSYYEQYF.

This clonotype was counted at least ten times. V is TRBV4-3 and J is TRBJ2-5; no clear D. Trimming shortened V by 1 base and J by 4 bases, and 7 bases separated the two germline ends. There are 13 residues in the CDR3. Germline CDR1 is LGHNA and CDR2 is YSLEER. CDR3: CASSQARGETQYF. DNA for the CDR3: TGCGCCAGCAGCCAAGCCCGCGGAGAGACCCAGTACTTC.

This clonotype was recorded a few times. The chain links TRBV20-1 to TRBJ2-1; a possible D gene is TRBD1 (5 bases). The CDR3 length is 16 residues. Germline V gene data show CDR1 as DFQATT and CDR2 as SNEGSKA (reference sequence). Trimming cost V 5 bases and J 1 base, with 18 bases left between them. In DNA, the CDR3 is TGCAGTGCTGACGACCCAGGGAAGAGGTCCTACAATGAGCAGTTCTTC. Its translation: CSADDPGKRSYNEQFF.

CDR3 in DNA: TGTGCCAGCAGCCTCTCCCTAGCGGCCAATGAGCAGTTCTTC. Translation: CASSLSLAANEQFF. The genes are TRBV6-2 or TRBV6-3 and TRBJ2-1; 7 nucleotides match TRBD2. The CDR3 spans 14 residues. J lost 6 bases, V lost 6 bases, and 8 bases had no gene match. Germline CDR1 and CDR2: MNHEY and SVGEGT.

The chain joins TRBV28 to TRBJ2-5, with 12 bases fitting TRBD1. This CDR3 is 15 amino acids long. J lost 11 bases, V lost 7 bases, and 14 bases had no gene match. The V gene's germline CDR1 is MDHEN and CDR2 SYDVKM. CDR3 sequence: CASTLRGQGAHTQYF. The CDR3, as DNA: TGTGCCAGCACCCTCCGGGGACAGGGGGCCCATACGCAGTACTTC.

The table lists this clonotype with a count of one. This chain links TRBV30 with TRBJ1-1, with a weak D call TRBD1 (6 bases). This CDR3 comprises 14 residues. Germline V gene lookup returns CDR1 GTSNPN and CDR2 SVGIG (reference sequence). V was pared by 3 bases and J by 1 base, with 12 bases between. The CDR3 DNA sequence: TGTGCCTGGAGGGAAGGGGGGTGGAACACTGAAGCTTTCTTT. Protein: CAWREGGWNTEAFF.

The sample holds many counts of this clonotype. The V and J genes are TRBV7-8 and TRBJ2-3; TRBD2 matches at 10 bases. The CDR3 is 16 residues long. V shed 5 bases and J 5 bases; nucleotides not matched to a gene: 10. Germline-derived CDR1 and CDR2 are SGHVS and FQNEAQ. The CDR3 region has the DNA TGTGCCAGCAGCAAGGCAGCGGGAGGGCCGGGAGATACGCAGTATTTT. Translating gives CASSKAAGGPGDTQYF.

The CDR3 here is CATSLISSTDTQYF. CDR3 coding DNA: TGTGCCACCAGCCTTATAAGTAGCACAGATACGCAGTATTTT. This sequence joins TRBV15 and TRBJ2-3; no clear D. This CDR3 is built from 14 residues. Trimming shortened V by 5 bases and J by 0 bases, and 9 bases separated the two germline ends. Looked up from germline, CDR1 is LNHNV and CDR2 is YYDKDF (reference sequence).

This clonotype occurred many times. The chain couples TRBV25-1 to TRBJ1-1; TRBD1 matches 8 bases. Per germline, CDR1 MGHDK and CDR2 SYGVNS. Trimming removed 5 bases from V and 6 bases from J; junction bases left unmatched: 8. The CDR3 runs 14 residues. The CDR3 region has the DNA TGTGCCAGCAGTTCTGACAGGGGAAGATCTGAAGCTTTCTTT. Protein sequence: CASSSDRGRSEAFF.

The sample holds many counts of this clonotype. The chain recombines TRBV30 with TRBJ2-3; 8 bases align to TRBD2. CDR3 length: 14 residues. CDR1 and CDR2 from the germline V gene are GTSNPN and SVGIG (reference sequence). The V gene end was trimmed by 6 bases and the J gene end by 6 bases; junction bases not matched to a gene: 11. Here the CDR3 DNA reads TGTGCCTGCGTACCGGGACTAGTACGTGATACGCAGTATTTT. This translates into CACVPGLVRDTQYF.

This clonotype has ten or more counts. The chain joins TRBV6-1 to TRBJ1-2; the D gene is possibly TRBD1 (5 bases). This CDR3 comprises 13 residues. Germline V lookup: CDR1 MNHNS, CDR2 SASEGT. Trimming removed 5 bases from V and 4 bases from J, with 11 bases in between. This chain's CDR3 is CASSLGTGYGYTF. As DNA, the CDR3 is TGTGCCAGCAGTCTGGGGACGGGCTATGGCTACACCTTC.

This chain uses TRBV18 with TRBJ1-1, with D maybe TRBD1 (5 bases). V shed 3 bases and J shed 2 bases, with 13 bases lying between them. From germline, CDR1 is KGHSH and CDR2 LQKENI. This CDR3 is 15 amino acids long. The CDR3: CASSPAGQRNTEAFF. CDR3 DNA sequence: TGTGCCAGCTCACCTGCGGGGCAGAGAAACACTGAAGCTTTCTTT.

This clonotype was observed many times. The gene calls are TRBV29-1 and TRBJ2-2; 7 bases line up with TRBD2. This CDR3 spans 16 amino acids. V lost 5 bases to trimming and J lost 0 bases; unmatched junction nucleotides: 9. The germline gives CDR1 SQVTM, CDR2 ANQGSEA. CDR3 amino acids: CSVPIEGGPNTGELFF. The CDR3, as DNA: TGCAGCGTTCCCATTGAGGGAGGGCCGAACACCGGGGAGCTGTTTTTT.

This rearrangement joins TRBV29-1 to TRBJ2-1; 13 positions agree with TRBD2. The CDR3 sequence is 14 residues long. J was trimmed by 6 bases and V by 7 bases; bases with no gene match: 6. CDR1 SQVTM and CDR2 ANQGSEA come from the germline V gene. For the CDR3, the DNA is TGCAGCGGCGGACTAGCGGGAGTTGGCAATGAGCAGTTCTTC. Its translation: CSGGLAGVGNEQFF.

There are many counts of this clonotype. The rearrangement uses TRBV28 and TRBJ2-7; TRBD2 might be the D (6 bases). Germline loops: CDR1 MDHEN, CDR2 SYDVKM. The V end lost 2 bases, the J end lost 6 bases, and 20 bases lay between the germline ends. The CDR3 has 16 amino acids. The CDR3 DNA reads TGTGCCAGCAGTTTAATCCCAGGAGGGGCGAAGATCGAGCAGTACTTC. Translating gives CASSLIPGGAKIEQYF.

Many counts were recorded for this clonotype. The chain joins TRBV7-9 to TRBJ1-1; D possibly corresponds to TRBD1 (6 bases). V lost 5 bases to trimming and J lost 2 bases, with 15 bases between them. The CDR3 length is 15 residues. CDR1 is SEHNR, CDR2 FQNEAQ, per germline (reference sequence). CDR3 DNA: TGTGCCAGCAGCGTGAGGGGGGACGCAAACACTGAAGCTTTCTTT. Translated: CASSVRGDANTEAFF.

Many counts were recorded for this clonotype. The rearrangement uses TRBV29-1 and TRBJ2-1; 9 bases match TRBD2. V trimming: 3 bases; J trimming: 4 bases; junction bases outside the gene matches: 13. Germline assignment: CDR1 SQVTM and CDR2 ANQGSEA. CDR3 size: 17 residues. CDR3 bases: TGCAGCGTTGATTCGGGGGCGGGAGGGTTCTCTTACAATGAGCAGTTCTTC. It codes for CSVDSGAGGFSYNEQFF.

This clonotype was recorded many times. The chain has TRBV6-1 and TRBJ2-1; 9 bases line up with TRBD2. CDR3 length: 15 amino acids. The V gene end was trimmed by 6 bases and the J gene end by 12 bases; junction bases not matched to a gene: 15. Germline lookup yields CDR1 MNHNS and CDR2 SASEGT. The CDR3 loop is CASSASAGGLFGQFF. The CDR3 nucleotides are TGTGCCAGCAGCGCAAGCGCGGGAGGGTTGTTTGGGCAGTTCTTC.

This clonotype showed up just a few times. This CDR3 is CASSYGGNAGTDTQYF. The CDR3 DNA reads TGTGCCAGCAGCTATGGAGGGAATGCGGGCACAGATACGCAGTATTTT. The chain combines TRBV7-3 with TRBJ2-3; D perhaps matches TRBD2 (6 bases). The CDR3 runs to 16 residues. Looked up from germline, CDR1 is SGHTA and CDR2 is FQGTGA. V shed 4 bases and J shed 1 base, with 15 bases lying between them. Full variable domain (rest looked up from reference TRBV7-3 and TRBJ2-3): GAGVSQTPSNKVTEKGKYVELRCDPISGHTALYWYRQSLGQGPEFLIYFQGTGAADDSGLPNDRFFAVRPEGSVSTLKIQRTERGDSAVYLCASSYGGNAGTDTQYFGPGTRLTVL.